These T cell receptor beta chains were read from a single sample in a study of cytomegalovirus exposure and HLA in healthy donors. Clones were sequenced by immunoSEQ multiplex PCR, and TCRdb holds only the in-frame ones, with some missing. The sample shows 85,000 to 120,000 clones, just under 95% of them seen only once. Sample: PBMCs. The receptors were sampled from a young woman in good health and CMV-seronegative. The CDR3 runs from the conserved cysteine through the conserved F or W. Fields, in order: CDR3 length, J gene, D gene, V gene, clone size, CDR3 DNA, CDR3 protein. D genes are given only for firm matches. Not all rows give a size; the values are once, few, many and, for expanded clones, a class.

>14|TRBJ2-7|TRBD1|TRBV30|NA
TGTGCCTGGAAATACCGGGACAGGGGAAACGAGCAGTACTTC
CAWKYRDRGNEQYF
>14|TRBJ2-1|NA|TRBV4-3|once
TGCGCCAGCAGCCAAGGCCGGGGACTCAATGAGCAGTTCTTC
CASSQGRGLNEQFF
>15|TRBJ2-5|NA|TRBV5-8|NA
TGTGCCAGCAGCCGAAGGGGGTCATCTCAAGAGACCCAGTACTTC
CASSRRGSSQETQYF
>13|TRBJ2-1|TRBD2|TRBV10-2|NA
TGCGCCAGCAGGCTAGCGGGAGTGTATGAGCAGTTCTTC
CASRLAGVYEQFF
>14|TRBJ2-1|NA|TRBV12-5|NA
TGTGCTAGTGGGGTGGGCCAGAAGTACAATGAGCAGTTCTTC
CASGVGQKYNEQFF
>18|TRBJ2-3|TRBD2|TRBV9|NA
TGTGCCAGCAGTGTTGTATCGGGGACTAGCGGAAGCACAGATACGCAGTATTTT
CASSVVSGTSGSTDTQYF
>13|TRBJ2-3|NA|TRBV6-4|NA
TGTGCCAGTTCTCCCGGGGAAATGGATACGCAGTATTTT
CASSPGEMDTQYF
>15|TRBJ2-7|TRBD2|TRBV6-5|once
TGTGCCACTCAGGAGATAGCGGGAGGGCGTTACGAGCAGTACTTC
CATQEIAGGRYEQYF
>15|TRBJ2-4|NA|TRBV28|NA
TGTGCCAGCAGTCCTACTCTAAGCGGCCAAAACATTCAGTACTTC
CASSPTLSGQNIQYF
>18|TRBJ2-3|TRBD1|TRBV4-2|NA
TGTGCCAGCAGCCTCAGGACAGGGGGCGAGTATCTCACAGATACGCAGTATTTT
CASSLRTGGEYLTDTQYF
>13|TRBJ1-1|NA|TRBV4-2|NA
TGTGCCAGCAGCCAAGAGGGAGACACTGAAGCTTTCTTT
CASSQEGDTEAFF
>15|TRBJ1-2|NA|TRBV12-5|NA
TGTGCTAGTGGTTTGGTACTTGGGCAGGCAAGTGGCTACACCTTC
CASGLVLGQASGYTF
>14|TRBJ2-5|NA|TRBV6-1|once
TGTGCCAGCAGTGAAGCCAGTGAGCCCAGCGACCAGTACTTC
CASSEASEPSDQYF
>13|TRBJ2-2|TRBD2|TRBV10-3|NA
TGTGCCATATCGTCCGGGGGGACCGGGGAGCTGTTTTTT
CAISSGGTGELFF
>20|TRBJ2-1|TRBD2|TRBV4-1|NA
TGCGCCAGCAGCCCACCGGGGACTAGCGGGGGGGCTAGCTCCTACAATGAGCAGTTCTTC
CASSPPGTSGGASSYNEQFF
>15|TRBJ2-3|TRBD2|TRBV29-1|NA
TGCAGCGTTGACGGTGTCCGGGGGGGCGCAGATACGCAGTATTTT
CSVDGVRGGADTQYF
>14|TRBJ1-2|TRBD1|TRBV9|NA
TGTGCCAGCAGCGGGGGACAGGGGATAGGTGGCTACACCTTC
CASSGGQGIGGYTF
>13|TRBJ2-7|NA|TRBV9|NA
TGTGCCAGCAGCCCGCGAACAGAGTACGAGCAGTACTTC
CASSPRTEYEQYF
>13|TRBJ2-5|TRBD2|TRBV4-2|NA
TGTGCCAGCAGCCAGAATAGCGGGGAGGCCCAGTACTTC
CASSQNSGEAQYF
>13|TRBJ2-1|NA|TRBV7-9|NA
TGTGCCAGCAGCCCCAGACTATCAAATGAGCAGTTCTTC
CASSPRLSNEQFF
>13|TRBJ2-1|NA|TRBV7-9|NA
TGTGCCAGCAGCTTACAGGGGTTGGGTGAGCAGTTCTTC
CASSLQGLGEQFF
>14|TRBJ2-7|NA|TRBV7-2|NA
TGTGCCAGCAGCTTAGGCGGGGGCATCTACGAGCAGTACTTC
CASSLGGGIYEQYF
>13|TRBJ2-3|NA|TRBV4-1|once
TGCGCCAGCAGCCAAGGGTTGGGCGATACGCAGTATTTT
CASSQGLGDTQYF
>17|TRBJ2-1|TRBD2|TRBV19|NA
TGTGCCAGTAGTTCGGGACTAGCATCGCGCTCCTACAATGAGCAGTTCTTC
CASSSGLASRSYNEQFF
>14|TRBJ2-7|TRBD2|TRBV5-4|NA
TGTGCCAGCAGCTTGACTAGCGCTCCCTACGAGCAGTACTTC
CASSLTSAPYEQYF
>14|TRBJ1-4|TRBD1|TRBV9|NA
TGTGCCAGCAGCGTGGGACAGACTAATGAAAAACTGTTTTTT
CASSVGQTNEKLFF
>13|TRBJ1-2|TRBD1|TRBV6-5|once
TGTGCCAGCAGAACGACAGGGGTTGGTGGCTACACCTTC
CASRTTGVGGYTF
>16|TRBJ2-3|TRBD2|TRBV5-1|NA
TGCGCCAGCAGCTTCCCTAGCGGAGGAGGGACAGATACGCAGTATTTT
CASSFPSGGGTDTQYF
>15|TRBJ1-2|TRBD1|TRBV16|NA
TGTGCCAGCAGCCAATCCAGGGGGACAGGGGGTGGCTACACCTTC
CASSQSRGTGGGYTF
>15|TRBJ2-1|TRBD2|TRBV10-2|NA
TGCGCCAGCAGGTTAGGGACTAGCGGGAGATATGAGCAGTTCTTC
CASRLGTSGRYEQFF
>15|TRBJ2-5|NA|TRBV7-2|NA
TGTGCCAGCACCCCGCTAGAGTCCCACGTGGAGACCCAGTACTTC
CASTPLESHVETQYF
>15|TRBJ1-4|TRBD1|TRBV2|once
TGTGCCAGCAGATCTATGGGGACAGGTTACGAAAAACTGTTTTTT
CASRSMGTGYEKLFF
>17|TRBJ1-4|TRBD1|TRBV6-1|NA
TGTGCCAGCAGTGATGGGACAGGGGGGAGAGCTAATGAAAAACTGTTTTTT
CASSDGTGGRANEKLFF